This is a list of T cell receptor beta chains from one sample in a study of OX40 agonist ivuxolimab in advanced cancers. Some clones are missing from TCRdb's copy, which holds only in-frame ones; the method was immunoSEQ multiplex PCR. The data show some 41,000 clones, with roughly 86% seen just once and 3% to 4.5% held by the top ten. This sample comprised CD4+ or CD8+ T cells sorted from blood, obtained in a trial of the OX40 agonist ivuxolimab. Every receptor here comes from an adult with an advanced solid tumor such as melanoma, head and neck, liver or kidney cancer. The CDR3 runs from the conserved cysteine through the conserved F or W. Each record gives: clone size, J gene, D gene, V gene, CDR3 protein, CDR3 DNA. A D gene is named only where the DNA matches it firmly. Clone size is shown for a subset of rows, as once, few, many or a class of expanded clone.

>once|TRBJ1-5|.|TRBV4-2
CASSQAAQVNQPQHF
TGTGCCAGCAGCCAAGCGGCACAGGTCAATCAGCCCCAGCATTTT
>.|TRBJ2-2|.|TRBV9
CASSVEDIPTGELFF
TGTGCCAGCAGCGTAGAAGACATACCCACCGGGGAGCTGTTTTTT
>.|TRBJ1-1|.|TRBV5-1
CASSLSGPMNTEAFF
TGCGCCAGCAGCTTATCTGGACCCATGAACACTGAAGCTTTCTTT
>.|TRBJ2-3|.|TRBV11-2
CASSPRGDTQYF
TGTGCCAGCAGCCCAAGGGGGGATACGCAGTATTTT
>.|TRBJ1-1|TRBD1|TRBV9
CASSEGQLNTEAFF
TGTGCCAGCAGCGAGGGACAGTTGAACACTGAAGCTTTCTTT
>once|TRBJ1-2|.|TRBV28
CASSLPGRRANYGYTF
TGTGCCAGCAGTTTACCAGGGAGGCGAGCTAACTATGGCTACACCTTC
>once|TRBJ1-1|.|TRBV20-1
CSARVNTEAFF
TGCAGTGCTAGAGTGAACACTGAAGCTTTCTTT
>once|TRBJ2-3|.|TRBV15
CATGRSTDTQYF
TGTGCCACCGGGCGTAGCACAGATACGCAGTATTTT
>once|TRBJ2-7|.|TRBV18
CASSPPNQGNEQYF
TGTGCCAGCTCACCACCGAACCAGGGCAACGAGCAGTACTTC
>.|TRBJ2-1|.|TRBV27
CASSLGGGSLYNEQFF
TGTGCCAGCAGTTTAGGAGGGGGATCCCTCTACAATGAGCAGTTCTTC
>once|TRBJ1-3|.|TRBV9
CASSVGGVLSGNTIYF
TGTGCCAGCAGCGTAGGAGGGGTGCTCTCTGGAAACACCATATATTTT
>.|TRBJ1-4|.|TRBV6-6
CASSPRLATNEKLFF
TGTGCCAGCAGTCCCCGGCTTGCAACTAATGAAAAACTGTTTTTT
>.|TRBJ2-7|.|TRBV19
CASSRLETNYEQYF
TGTGCCAGTAGCCGACTTGAGACGAACTACGAGCAGTACTTC
>.|TRBJ1-2|.|TRBV5-5
CASSTNRGGYTF
TGTGCCAGCAGCACCAACAGAGGCGGCTACACCTTC
>.|TRBJ2-7|.|TRBV5-4
CASSSGSRQYEQYF
TGTGCCAGCAGCTCTGGCTCCCGCCAATACGAGCAGTACTTC
>.|TRBJ2-5|.|TRBV5-4
CASSLILTKETQYF
TGTGCCAGCAGCCTAATCCTGACTAAAGAGACCCAGTACTTC
>.|TRBJ2-7|.|TRBV29-1
CSVERRGMGQYF
TGCAGCGTTGAAAGAAGGGGGATGGGGCAGTACTTC
>.|TRBJ1-3|.|TRBV4-1
CASSQDGRGVRNTIYF
TGCGCCAGCAGCCAAGATGGTCGGGGAGTGAGGAACACCATATATTTT
>.|TRBJ1-2|.|TRBV9
CASTILGGPADGYTF
TGTGCCAGCACCATATTAGGGGGGCCGGCGGATGGCTACACCTTC
>.|TRBJ1-1|.|TRBV4-1
CASSQDNLITGGVEAFF
TGCGCCAGCAGCCAAGATAACCTTATCACCGGTGGGGTTGAAGCTTTCTTT
>.|TRBJ2-5|.|TRBV28
CALSPRTARWTQYF
TGTGCCTTGTCCCCTAGGACAGCCAGGTGGACCCAGTACTTC
>.|TRBJ1-1|.|TRBV28
CASSLSQKAFF
TGTGCCAGCAGTTTATCCCAAAAGGCTTTCTTT
>.|TRBJ1-5|.|TRBV4-2
CASSQGTGSRNQPQHF
TGTGCCAGCAGCCAAGGCACAGGGAGTCGAAATCAGCCCCAGCATTTT
>.|TRBJ2-5|.|TRBV30
CAWSVRRGETQYF
TGTGCCTGGAGTGTACGGAGGGGAGAGACCCAGTACTTC
>once|TRBJ1-1|.|TRBV28
CASSPPAFRFRTEAFF
TGTGCCAGCAGTCCCCCCGCATTCCGTTTTAGGACTGAAGCTTTCTTT
>.|TRBJ1-2|TRBD1|TRBV30
CAEAGTARGYGYTF
TGTGCGGAGGCTGGGACAGCACGGGGATATGGCTACACCTTC
>.|TRBJ2-5|TRBD2|TRBV5-5
CASSPDRAGLAGTPDF
TGTGCCAGCAGCCCGGACAGGGCCGGACTAGCGGGTACCCCCGACTTC
>.|TRBJ1-3|.|TRBV10-1
CASQGNFGNTIYF
TGCGCCAGCCAGGGGAACTTCGGAAACACCATATATTTT
>.|TRBJ1-4|TRBD1|TRBV28
CASEDRDNEKLFF
TGTGCCAGCGAAGACAGGGATAATGAAAAACTGTTTTTT
>.|TRBJ1-2|.|TRBV21-1
CASSRTVPGQGRSDYGYTF
TGTGCCAGCAGCAGAACCGTCCCGGGACAGGGGCGGTCGGACTATGGCTACACCTTC
>.|TRBJ2-2|.|TRBV19
CASSPAVGTGELFF
TGTGCCAGTAGTCCGGCCGTAGGGACCGGGGAGCTGTTTTTT
>medium-sized|TRBJ1-5|.|TRBV6-1
CASNYGGDQPQHF
TGTGCCAGCAATTATGGGGGAGATCAGCCCCAGCATTTT